A single sample is the source of the 26 T cell receptor beta chains below, sequenced in a study of a mutant IDH1 vaccine in newly diagnosed glioma. Method: immunoSEQ multiplex PCR; TCRdb's copy keeps in-frame clones and lacks some. The sample has under 45,000 clones; about 75% are singletons. Time point specified: week 23, last vaccination. Vaccination used 300 ug of mutant IDH1 20-mer peptide per dose, with topical imiquimod. Antigens for these TCRs are unknown. Specimen: PBMCs, collected from a glioma patient whose treatment included an IDH1 peptide vaccine. The source is a man aged 50 to 60 with glioma.

This chain uses TRBV10-2 with TRBJ2-1; 8 positions agree with TRBD2. The CDR3 is made up of 14 amino acids. Germline-derived CDR1 and CDR2 are WSHSY and SAAADI. Trimming at V came to 7 bases and at J to 5 bases, leaving 7 bases not matched to a gene. CDR3: CASKASGGNNEQFF. In nucleotides, the CDR3 is TGCGCCAGCAAAGCAAGCGGGGGCAACAATGAGCAGTTCTTC.

The chain combines TRBV7-2 with TRBJ2-1, with 14 bases matching TRBD2. V lost 3 bases, J lost 3 bases, and 7 bases stayed unmatched. Germline assignment: CDR1 SGHTA and CDR2 FQGNSA. The CDR3 is made up of 18 amino acids. The CDR3 region is CASSFRTSGGTRYNEQFF. The CDR3, as DNA: TGTGCCAGCAGCTTTAGGACTAGCGGGGGGACTCGCTACAATGAGCAGTTCTTC.

This clone counts as medium-sized. The chain links TRBV7-9 to TRBJ2-5; unclear D gene. Trimming pared 5 bases from V and 4 bases from J, leaving 8 bases between. Germline-derived CDR1 and CDR2 are SEHNR and FQNEAQ (reference sequence). CDR3 length: 12 residues. Here the CDR3 DNA reads TGTGCCAGCAGCCTAAACCGAGAGACCCAGTACTTC. It codes for CASSLNRETQYF.

The chain is built from TRBV6-5 and TRBJ2-7, with TRBD1 matching over 10 bases. J was trimmed by 0 bases and V by 5 bases; bases with no gene match: 4. The CDR3 loop spans 15 amino acids. Germline CDR1 is MNHEY and CDR2 is SVGAGI. The CDR3 here is CASSIGTGASYEQYF. CDR3 bases: TGTGCCAGCAGTATTGGGACAGGGGCCTCCTACGAGCAGTACTTC.

This clone was counted once. J is TRBJ2-4 and V is TRBV7-9; TRBD1 is a possible D gene (5 bases). Germline V gene sequence: CDR1 SEHNR, CDR2 FQNEAQ (reference sequence). The CDR3 contains 15 residues. Trimming pared 4 bases from V and 0 bases from J, leaving 10 bases between. This CDR3 is CASSSPGSAKNIQYF. The CDR3 nucleotides are TGTGCCAGCAGCTCCCCAGGGTCAGCCAAAAACATTCAGTACTTC.

The gene calls are TRBV19 and TRBJ1-1, with TRBD1 matching 9 bases. The germline V gene has CDR1 LNHDA and CDR2 SQIVND (reference sequence). This CDR3 spans 16 amino acids. The J segment lost 1 base and the V segment lost 5 bases, leaving 8 bases of the junction unmatched. In DNA, the CDR3 is TGTGCCAGTAGTTTGGGGACAGGGCAGGAGAACACTGAAGCTTTCTTT. Amino acid sequence: CASSLGTGQENTEAFF.

Only one count was recorded for this clone. The chain uses TRBV19 and TRBJ1-2; possibly TRBD1 for D (5 bases). The V and J ends lost 3 bases and 4 bases respectively, with 27 bases between them. The germline gives CDR1 LNHDA, CDR2 SQIVND (reference sequence). The CDR3 is made up of 19 amino acids. CDR3 sequence: CASSMRVTEPEKYPYGYTF. The CDR3 nucleotides read TGTGCCAGTAGTATGCGGGTGACAGAACCCGAAAAATATCCCTATGGCTACACCTTC.

This chain connects TRBV5-4 to TRBJ2-7, with D perhaps given as TRBD1 or TRBD2 (6 bases each). V shed 0 bases and J shed 0 bases, with 19 bases lying between them. Germline V gene lookup returns CDR1 SGHNT and CDR2 YYREEE (reference sequence). The CDR3 runs to 18 residues. Here the CDR3 DNA reads TGTGCCAGCAGCTTGGATCCCATCGGGGGCCTTAGCTCCTACGAGCAGTACTTC. Its translation: CASSLDPIGGLSSYEQYF.

In its sample, this clone was seen a few times. This chain joins TRBV7-9 and TRBJ2-1; 15 bases align to TRBD2. From germline, CDR1 is SEHNR and CDR2 FQNEAQ (reference sequence). The V segment lost 5 bases and the J segment 13 bases; nucleotides outside the gene matches: 9. CDR3 length: 15 residues. The CDR3 DNA reads as TGTGCCAGCAGCCCACCGGGACTAGCGGGGGGAGCACAGTTCTTC. It specifies CASSPPGLAGGAQFF.

The chain uses TRBV19 and TRBJ2-6, with D perhaps being TRBD1 or TRBD2 (5 bases each). The CDR3 runs to 16 residues. Per germline, CDR1 LNHDA and CDR2 SQIVND (reference sequence). Deletions cut 9 bases from V and 0 bases from J, with 15 bases between. The CDR3 nucleotides are TGTGCCAGCGACCAGGGAGAGGGCTCTGGGGCCAACGTCCTGACTTTC. It specifies CASDQGEGSGANVLTF.

The gene calls are TRBV9 and TRBJ1-1; no firm D call. The germline CDR1 and CDR2 sequences are SGDLS and YYNGEE. The CDR3 sequence is 17 residues long. V shed 0 bases and J shed 2 bases, with 17 bases lying between them. The CDR3 protein is CASSVVGVRGVNTEAFF. The CDR3 DNA reads as TGTGCCAGCAGCGTAGTTGGGGTCAGAGGAGTCAACACTGAAGCTTTCTTT.

This clone was counted only a few times. The CDR3 loop reads CASSKKSEGRNEQFF. CDR3 DNA sequence: TGTGCCAGCAGCAAAAAATCTGAGGGGAGGAATGAGCAGTTCTTC. This sequence joins TRBV21-1 and TRBJ2-1; TRBD2 is the table's D call and was not checked against the DNA. TRBV21-1 is a documented pseudogene. This CDR3 has 15 amino acids.

V gene TRBV11-2 combines with J gene TRBJ1-2; D possibly corresponds to TRBD1 (6 bases). CDR1 and CDR2 from the germline V gene are SGHAT and FQNNGV. This CDR3 has 13 residues. V was trimmed by 2 bases and J by 8 bases, leaving 12 bases between them. CDR3 protein: CASSLQGPEGYTF. CDR3 nucleotide sequence: TGTGCCAGCAGCTTACAGGGGCCGGAAGGCTACACCTTC.

This rearrangement joins TRBV29-1 to TRBJ2-7; D is unresolved. With 8 bases removed from V and 3 bases from J, the gap between germline ends came to 14 bases. Germline-derived CDR1 and CDR2 are SQVTM and ANQGSEA. CDR3 length: 12 residues. The CDR3 nucleotides read TGCAGCTACAAGTCCCACTTCTACGAGCAGTACTTC. Its translation: CSYKSHFYEQYF.

The genes are TRBV4-3 and TRBJ2-5; D is unresolved. Between the trimmed V and J ends, which lost 3 bases and 3 bases, there was a span of 11 bases. Germline V gives CDR1 LGHNA, CDR2 YSLEER. The CDR3 is 14 residues long. The CDR3 reads CASSHSPRKETQYF. CDR3 DNA sequence: TGCGCCAGCAGCCACTCCCCGCGTAAAGAGACCCAGTACTTC.

Of note for this clone: One junction end does not reproduce the germline sequence, and a read error may be involved. The chain uses TRBV7-7 and TRBJ2-5, with D possibly being TRBD2 (5 bases). The V gene's germline CDR1 is SSHAT and CDR2 FNYEAQ (reference sequence). This CDR3 spans 13 amino acids. The CDR3 coding sequence is TGTGCTAGCAGCTCTGACCGAGGGGAGACCCAGTACTTC. Residues: CASSSDRGETQYF.

The chain is built from TRBV28 and TRBJ1-1; D perhaps matches TRBD1 (6 bases). Germline V gene sequence: CDR1 MDHEN, CDR2 SYDVKM. This CDR3 region has 14 residues. V lost 5 bases and J lost 1, with 11 bases in between. Here the CDR3 DNA reads TGTGCCAGCAGTAGCCGGACAGAGAACACTGAAGCTTTCTTT. This translates into CASSSRTENTEAFF.

This chain connects TRBV19 to TRBJ1-2, with 12 bases aligning to TRBD1. The CDR3 has 13 amino acids. Germline V gene lookup returns CDR1 LNHDA and CDR2 SQIVND (reference sequence). The junction had 2 bases not matched to a gene; V was cut back by 6 bases and J by 6 bases. The CDR3 spells CASRRDRGHGYTF. The DNA of the CDR3 is TGTGCCAGTAGAAGGGACAGGGGGCATGGCTACACCTTC.

This clone turned up a few times. The chain couples TRBV7-2 to TRBJ1-4; D not resolved. The V end was cut by 3 bases, the J end by 0 bases, with 2 bases between. Germline assignment: CDR1 SGHTA and CDR2 FQGNSA. The CDR3 has 13 residues. Written as DNA, the CDR3 is TGTGCCAGCAGCTTTTCAACTAATGAAAAACTGTTTTTT. This gives the protein CASSFSTNEKLFF.

The rearrangement links TRBV5-6 to TRBJ2-7; 8 bases match TRBD1. With V trimmed by 5 bases and J by 0 bases, 7 bases remained unmatched. This CDR3 has 15 amino acids. Germline-derived CDR1 and CDR2 are SGHDT and YYEEEE. The CDR3 bases are TGTGCCAGCAGTCCCCGGACAGGGATCTCCTACGAGCAGTACTTC. Its translation is CASSPRTGISYEQYF.

This chain links TRBV7-2 with TRBJ2-1; no clear D gene. The germline V gene encodes CDR1 SGHTA and CDR2 FQGNSA. The CDR3 loop spans 17 amino acids. The V and J ends lost 0 bases and 5 bases respectively, with 17 bases between them. CDR3 nucleotide sequence: TGTGCCAGCAGCTTAGCGGCAGGTCCCCCTCGGAACAATGAGCAGTTCTTC. Protein sequence: CASSLAAGPPRNNEQFF. The entire variable domain, with the rest obtained from reference TRBV7-2 and TRBJ2-1, is as follows: GAGVSQSPSNKVTEKGKDVELRCDPISGHTALYWYRQSLGQGLEFLIYFQGNSAPDKSGLPSDRFSAERTGGSVSTLTIQRTQQEDSAVYLCASSLAAGPPRNNEQFFGPGTRLTVL.

The rearrangement uses TRBV7-2 and TRBJ1-2; no firm D call. CDR1 is SGHTA, CDR2 FQGNSA, per germline. This CDR3 is built from 13 residues. Trimming stripped 5 bases from V and 5 bases from J, with 12 bases between. For the CDR3, the DNA is TGTGCCAGCAGCGTCGGGTCTCATTATGGCTACACCTTC. This sequence encodes CASSVGSHYGYTF.

The rearrangement joins TRBV27 to TRBJ2-1; D is possibly TRBD2 (6 bases). V was clipped by 3 bases and J by 7 bases, with 7 bases between them. This CDR3 region has 12 residues. The V gene's germline CDR1 is MNHEY and CDR2 SMNVEV (reference sequence). CDR3 DNA sequence: TGTGCCAGCAGTTTCGGAGGGAATGAGCAGTTCTTC. Its protein is CASSFGGNEQFF.

Only one count was recorded for this clone. The V call is TRBV28, the J call TRBJ2-5, with 7 bases matching TRBD1. Germline CDR1 MDHEN, CDR2 SYDVKM. V trimming: 1 base; J trimming: 2 bases; junction bases outside the gene matches: 4. CDR3 length: 15 amino acids. The CDR3 DNA sequence: TGTGCCAGCAGTTTATTACAGGGGCCTCAAGAGACCCAGTACTTC. It yields the protein CASSLLQGPQETQYF. The whole variable domain, filled in from reference TRBV28 and TRBJ2-5, reads DVKVTQSSRYLVKRTGEKVFLECVQDMDHENMFWYRQDPGLGLRLIYFSYDVKMKEKGDIPEGYSVSREKKERFSLILESASTNQTSMYLCASSLLQGPQETQYFGPGTRLLVL.

The chain joins TRBV30 to TRBJ1-2, with 7 bases identical to TRBD1. V gave up 3 bases and J gave up 1 base; unmatched junction bases: 8. This CDR3 is 15 amino acids long. Germline V gene lookup returns CDR1 GTSNPN and CDR2 SVGIG (reference sequence). The CDR3 loop is CAWRDPGTVNYGYTF. The CDR3 DNA is TGTGCCTGGAGGGATCCCGGGACAGTTAACTATGGCTACACCTTC.

The V and J genes are TRBV7-3 and TRBJ2-2, with 7 bases identical to TRBD2. CDR3 size: 15 residues. With 5 bases clipped from V and 4 bases from J, the junction kept 7 bases outside the gene matches. In germline, CDR1 is SGHTA, CDR2 FQGTGA. The CDR3 DNA is TGTGCCAGCAGCCCAAGCGGCGGGGGCACCGGGGAGCTGTTTTTT. Encoded protein: CASSPSGGGTGELFF.